This record covers a single T cell receptor beta chain. This record comes from a study of T cells in Graves' hyperthyroidism and ophthalmopathy. Deletions cut 4 bases from V and 1 base from J, with 7 bases between. The CDR3 length is 13 residues. There were TCR beta CDR3 regions amplified from RNA transcripts. With the HTBI primer set, the TCR CDR3 went through a first round of RT-PCR. TCRdb re-analysed the multiplex PCR reads in MiXCR, keeping a single row per CDR3 protein. The sample lists 650,000 to 700,000 distinct CDR3 sequences, around 15% seen once, with about a sixth in the top ten. This sequence originates from a middle-aged man with Graves' hyperthyroidism. Sequencing input: blood. The chain joins TRBV12-3 or TRBV12-4 to TRBJ1-1; D uncertain. The CDR3 region is CASSWVRNTEAFF. CDR3 in DNA: TGTGCCAGCAGTTGGGTACGGAACACTGAAGCTTTCTTT.